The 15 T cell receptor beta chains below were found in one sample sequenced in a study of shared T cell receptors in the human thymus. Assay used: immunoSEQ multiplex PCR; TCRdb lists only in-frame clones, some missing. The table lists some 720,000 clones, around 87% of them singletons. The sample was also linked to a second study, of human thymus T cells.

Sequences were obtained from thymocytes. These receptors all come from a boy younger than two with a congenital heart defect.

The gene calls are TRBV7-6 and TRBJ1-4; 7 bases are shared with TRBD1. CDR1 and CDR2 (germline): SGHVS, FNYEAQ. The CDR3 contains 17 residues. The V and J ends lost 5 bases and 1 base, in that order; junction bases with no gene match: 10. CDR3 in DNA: TGTGCCAGCAGCCCGATGAGGGGGCCGCAAACTAATGAAAAACTGTTTTTT. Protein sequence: CASSPMRGPQTNEKLFF. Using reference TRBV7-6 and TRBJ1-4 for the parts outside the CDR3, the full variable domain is GAGVSQSPRYKVTKRGQDVALRCDPISGHVSLYWYRQALGQGPEFLTYFNYEAQQDKSGLPNDRFSAERPEGSISTLTIQRTEQRDSAMYRCASSPMRGPQTNEKLFFGSGTQLSVL.

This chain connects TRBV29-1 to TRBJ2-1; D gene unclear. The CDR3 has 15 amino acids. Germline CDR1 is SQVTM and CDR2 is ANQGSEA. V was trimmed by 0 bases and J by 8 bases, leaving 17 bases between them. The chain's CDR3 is CSVEDRSAPGDEQFF. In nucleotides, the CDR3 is TGCAGCGTTGAAGATAGGTCGGCCCCAGGCGATGAGCAGTTCTTC.

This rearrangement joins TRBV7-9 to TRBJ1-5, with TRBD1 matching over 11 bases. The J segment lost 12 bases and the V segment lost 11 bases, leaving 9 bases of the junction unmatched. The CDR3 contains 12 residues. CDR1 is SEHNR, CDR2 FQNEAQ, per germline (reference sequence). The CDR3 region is CAGQGTGGRQHF. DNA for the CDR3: TGTGCCGGTCAAGGGACAGGGGGACGCCAGCATTTT.

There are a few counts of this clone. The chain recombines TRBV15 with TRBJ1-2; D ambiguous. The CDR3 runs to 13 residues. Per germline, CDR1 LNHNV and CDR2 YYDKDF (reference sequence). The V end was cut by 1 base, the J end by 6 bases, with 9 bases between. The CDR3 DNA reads TGTGCCACCAGCAGAGCTATCGACAATGGCTACACCTTC. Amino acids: CATSRAIDNGYTF.

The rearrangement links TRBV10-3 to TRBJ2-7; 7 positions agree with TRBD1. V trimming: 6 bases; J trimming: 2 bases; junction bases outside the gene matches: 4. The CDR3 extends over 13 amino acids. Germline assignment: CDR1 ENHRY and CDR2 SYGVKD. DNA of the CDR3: TGTGCCATCAGGGACAGGTTCCCCTACGAGCAGTACTTC. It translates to CAIRDRFPYEQYF.

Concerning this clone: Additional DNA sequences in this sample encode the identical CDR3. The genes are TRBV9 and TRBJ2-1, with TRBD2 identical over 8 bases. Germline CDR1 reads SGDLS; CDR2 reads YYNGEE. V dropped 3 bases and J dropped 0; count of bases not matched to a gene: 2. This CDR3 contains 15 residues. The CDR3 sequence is CASSGAGGSYNEQFF. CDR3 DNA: TGTGCCAGCAGCGGGGCGGGGGGCTCCTACAATGAGCAGTTCTTC.

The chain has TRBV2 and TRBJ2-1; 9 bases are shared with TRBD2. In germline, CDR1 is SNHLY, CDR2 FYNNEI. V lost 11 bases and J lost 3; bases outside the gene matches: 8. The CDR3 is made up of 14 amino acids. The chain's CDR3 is CAESGLADYNEQFF. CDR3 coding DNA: TGTGCCGAGTCGGGACTAGCAGACTACAATGAGCAGTTCTTC.

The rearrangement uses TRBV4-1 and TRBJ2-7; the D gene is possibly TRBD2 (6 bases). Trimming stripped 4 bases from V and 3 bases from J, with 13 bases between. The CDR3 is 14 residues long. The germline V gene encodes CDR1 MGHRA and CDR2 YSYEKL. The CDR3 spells CASSRGDWDYEQYF. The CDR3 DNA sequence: TGCGCCAGCAGCCGAGGGGACTGGGACTACGAGCAGTACTTC.

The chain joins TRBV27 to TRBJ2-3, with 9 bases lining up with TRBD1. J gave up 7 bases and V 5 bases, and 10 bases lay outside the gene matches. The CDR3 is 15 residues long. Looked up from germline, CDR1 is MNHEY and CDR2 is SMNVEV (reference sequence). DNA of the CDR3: TGTGCCAGCAGTCCCCCCCGGGACAGGGCGAATACGCAGTATTTT. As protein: CASSPPRDRANTQYF.

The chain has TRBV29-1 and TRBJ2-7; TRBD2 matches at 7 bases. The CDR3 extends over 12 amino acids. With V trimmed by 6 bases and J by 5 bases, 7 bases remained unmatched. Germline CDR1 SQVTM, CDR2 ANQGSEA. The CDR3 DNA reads TGCAGCGTCGCCGCGGGAGCACACGAGCAGTACTTC. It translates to CSVAAGAHEQYF.

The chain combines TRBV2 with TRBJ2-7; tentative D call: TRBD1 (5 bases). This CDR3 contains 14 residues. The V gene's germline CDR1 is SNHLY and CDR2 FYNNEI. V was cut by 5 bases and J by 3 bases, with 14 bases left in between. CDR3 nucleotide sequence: TGTGCCAGCAGTAAGAACAGGCTGGTCTACGAGCAGTACTTC. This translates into CASSKNRLVYEQYF. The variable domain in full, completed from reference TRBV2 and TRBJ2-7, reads EPEVTQTPSHQVTQMGQEVILRCVPISNHLYFYWYRQILGQKVEFLVSFYNNEISEKSEIFDDQFSVERPDGSNFTLKIRSTKLEDSAMYFCASSKNRLVYEQYFGPGTRLTVT.

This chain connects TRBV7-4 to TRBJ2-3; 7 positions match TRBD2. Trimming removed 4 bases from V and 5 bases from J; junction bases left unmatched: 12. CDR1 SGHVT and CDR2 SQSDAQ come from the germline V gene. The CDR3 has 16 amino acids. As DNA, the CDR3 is TGTGCCAGCAGCTCCCCAAGTGGGAGGGCGAAAGATACGCAGTATTTT. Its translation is CASSSPSGRAKDTQYF.

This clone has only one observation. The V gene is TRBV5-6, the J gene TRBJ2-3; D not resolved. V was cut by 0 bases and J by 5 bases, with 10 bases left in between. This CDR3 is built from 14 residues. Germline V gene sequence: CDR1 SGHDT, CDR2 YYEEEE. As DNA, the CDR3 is TGTGCCAGCAGCTTGGCGGGTACCCTAGATACGCAGTATTTT. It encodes CASSLAGTLDTQYF.

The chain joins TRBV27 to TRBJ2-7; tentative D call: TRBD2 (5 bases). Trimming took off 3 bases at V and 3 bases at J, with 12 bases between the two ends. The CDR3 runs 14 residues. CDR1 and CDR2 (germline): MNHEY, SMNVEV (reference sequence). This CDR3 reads CASSFTIGVYEQYF. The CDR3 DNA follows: TGTGCCAGCAGTTTCACGATCGGGGTCTACGAGCAGTACTTC.

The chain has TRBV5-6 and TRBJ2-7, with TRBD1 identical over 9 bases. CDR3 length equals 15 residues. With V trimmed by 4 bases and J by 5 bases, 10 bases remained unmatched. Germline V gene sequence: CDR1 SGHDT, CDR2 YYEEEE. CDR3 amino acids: CASSSGTGRVHEQYF. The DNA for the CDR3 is TGTGCCAGCAGCAGCGGGACAGGGAGGGTCCACGAGCAGTACTTC. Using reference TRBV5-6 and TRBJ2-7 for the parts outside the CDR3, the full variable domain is DAGVTQSPTHLIKTRGQQVTLRCSPKSGHDTVSWYQQALGQGPQFIFQYYEEEERQRGNFPDRFSGHQFPNYSSELNVNALLLGDSALYLCASSSGTGRVHEQYFGPGTRLTVT.